This T cell receptor (beta chain) was sequenced during a study of CD8 T cells in ankylosing spondylitis. Study-wide points: Ankylosing spondylitis blood seemed to carry a telltale TCR beta motif made of under ten highly homologous variants.

Libraries for TCR beta were made by quantitative 5'-RACE with molecular barcodes. MiXCR was run by TCRdb on the 5' RACE reads, yielding one entry per CDR3 protein. Here the sample spans under 850,000 distinct CDR3 sequences, around 19% being singletons. The sample holds many counts of this clonotype. What it binds is unknown. Germline V CDR1 and CDR2: ENHRY, SYGVKD. Trimming removed 4 bases at V and 6 bases at J, with 13 bases between. The CDR3 has 14 amino acids. This TCR was recovered from a male donor with ankylosing spondylitis. The source material was blood, either unsorted or a sorted T cell fraction (not recorded which). The chain is built from TRBV10-3 and TRBJ2-1, with a weak D call TRBD2 (6 bases). The CDR3 region has the DNA TGTGCCATCAGTGCCCAGGACTACCTCAATGAGCAGTTCTTC. This sequence encodes CAISAQDYLNEQFF.